The 12 T cell receptor beta chains below were found in one sample sequenced in a study of molecular identifiers for immune sequencing clone quantification. TCRdb reanalysed the PCR reads using MiXCR and keeps one entry per CDR3 protein. The repertoire has some 65,000 distinct CDR3 sequences, around a sixth of them found once; the top ten carry about 1.6%. The source material was naive CD8+ T cells from blood, with Jurkat cell RNA spiked in. The subset denotes: FACS-sorted CD8+CD4-CCR7+CD45RA+ naive T cells. Receptor source: a human donor in good health. Some libraries in this study had Jurkat cell RNA spiked in.

This clonotype showed up many times. The chain carries TRBV20-1 and TRBJ2-7, with D possibly TRBD2 on 5 matching bases. Germline lookup yields CDR1 DFQATT and CDR2 SNEGSKA (reference sequence). This CDR3 spans 10 amino acids. V lost 7 bases to trimming and J lost 4 bases, with 8 bases between them. The CDR3 nucleotides read TGCAGTGTAAGAGGGTACGAGCAGTACTTC. It is translated as CSVRGYEQYF.

This clonotype was observed at least ten times. This sequence joins TRBV7-2 and TRBJ2-7, with a possible D match to TRBD2 (5 bases). Germline lookup yields CDR1 SGHTA and CDR2 FQGNSA. V was cut by 5 bases and J by 3 bases, with 8 bases left in between. The length of the CDR3 is 12 residues. CDR3 DNA: TGTGCCAGCAGCCCCCGGGGCTACGAGCAGTACTTC. Amino acids: CASSPRGYEQYF.

A remark on this clonotype: A much bigger clone sits one base away, suggesting this may be a read error. J is TRBJ1-4 and V is TRBV20-1; D call uncertain. Germline CDR1 DFQATT, CDR2 SNEGSKA (reference sequence). V was shortened by 0 bases and J by 0 bases, with 8 bases between the two germline ends. The CDR3 runs to 15 residues. The CDR3 DNA sequence: TGCAGTGCTAGAGATACAACTACAACTAATGAAAAACTGTTTTTT. Amino acid sequence: CSARDTTTTNEKLFF.

The sample holds many counts of this clonotype. This CDR3 is CASSQDRGAYTEAFF. In DNA form, the CDR3 reads TGCGCCAGCAGCCAAGACAGGGGGGCGTACACTGAAGCTTTCTTT. The gene calls are TRBV4-3 and TRBJ1-1, with TRBD1 identical over 7 bases. From germline, CDR1 is LGHNA and CDR2 YSLEER. The CDR3 spans 15 residues. Trimming took 0 bases from V and 3 from J; bases not matched to a gene: 4.

The chain couples TRBV7-6 to TRBJ2-1; TRBD1 matches at 7 bases. This CDR3 comprises 15 residues. Germline CDR1 and CDR2: SGHVS and FNYEAQ. V was clipped by 5 bases and J by 7 bases; unmatched bases: 11. DNA of the CDR3: TGTGCCAGCAGCGTGACCAGGGGGTCCCCGAATGAGCAGTTCTTC. Amino acids: CASSVTRGSPNEQFF.

This clonotype was picked up a small number of times. A read error may explain this, as a much larger clone is one base away. The chain employs TRBV4-2 and TRBJ2-1, with 8 nucleotides matching TRBD2. From germline, CDR1 is LGHNA and CDR2 YNFKEQ. The CDR3 contains 17 residues. CDR3 nucleotides: TGTGCCAGCAGCCGGAACTCACCAGGACTAGCAGGCAATGGGCAGTTCTTC. It codes for CASSRNSPGLAGNGQFF.

V is TRBV20-1 and J is TRBJ2-1; TRBD2 aligns across 7 bases. Germline lookup yields CDR1 DFQATT and CDR2 SNEGSKA (reference sequence). V trimming: 4 bases; J trimming: 6 bases; junction bases outside the gene matches: 12. This CDR3 spans 15 amino acids. CDR3 sequence reads: CSANTLREFGNEQFF. The CDR3, as DNA: TGCAGTGCTAACACCCTGCGGGAGTTTGGCAATGAGCAGTTCTTC.

This clonotype was picked up many times. CDR3 sequence reads: CASSQGTGTADYEQYF. In DNA, the CDR3 is TGTGCCAGCAGCCAAGGGACCGGGACCGCGGACTACGAGCAGTACTTC. This sequence joins TRBV3-1 and TRBJ2-7; the D call may be TRBD1 or TRBD2 (5 bases each). This CDR3 spans 16 amino acids. CDR1 and CDR2 from the germline V gene are LGHDT and YNNKEL (reference sequence). Deletions cut 1 base from V and 3 bases from J, with 16 bases between.

This clonotype was observed many times. The V call is TRBV20-1, the J call TRBJ2-3; D is possibly TRBD2 (6 bases). V lost 0 bases and J lost 2, with 18 bases in between. The germline V gene has CDR1 DFQATT and CDR2 SNEGSKA (reference sequence). The CDR3 contains 17 residues. The CDR3 region is CSARDLENRDSTDTQYF. DNA for the CDR3: TGCAGTGCTAGAGATTTGGAAAACCGGGACTCCACAGATACGCAGTATTTT.

This clonotype was counted at least ten times. The chain joins TRBV7-6 to TRBJ1-1; 7 nucleotides line up with TRBD1. The CDR3 totals 16 residues. From germline, CDR1 is SGHVS and CDR2 FNYEAQ. With V trimmed by 5 bases and J by 2 bases, 11 bases remained unmatched. CDR3 protein: CASSTGRGRINTEAFF. As DNA, the CDR3 is TGTGCCAGCAGCACTGGGAGGGGGCGCATCAACACTGAAGCTTTCTTT.

Ten or more counts support this clonotype. This chain joins TRBV7-9 and TRBJ1-1; no reliable D call. Trimming left V 0 bases short and J 0 bases short, with 17 bases between. The CDR3 spans 18 residues. Germline V gene lookup returns CDR1 SEHNR and CDR2 FQNEAQ (reference sequence). CDR3 coding DNA: TGTGCCAGCAGCTTAGCGGGCGACTTTCCTTTTCTGAACACTGAAGCTTTCTTT. Amino acid sequence: CASSLAGDFPFLNTEAFF.

On this clonotype: This may come from a read error, since a much larger clone is one base off. The chain recombines TRBV3-1 with TRBJ2-1; TRBD2 matches 12 bases. Looked up from germline, CDR1 is LGHDT and CDR2 is YNNKEL (reference sequence). The CDR3 extends over 17 amino acids. The chain's CDR3 is CASSQDVRLAGDNERFF. CDR3 bases: TGTGCCAGCAGCCAAGATGTGAGACTAGCGGGAGACAATGAGCGGTTCTTC.